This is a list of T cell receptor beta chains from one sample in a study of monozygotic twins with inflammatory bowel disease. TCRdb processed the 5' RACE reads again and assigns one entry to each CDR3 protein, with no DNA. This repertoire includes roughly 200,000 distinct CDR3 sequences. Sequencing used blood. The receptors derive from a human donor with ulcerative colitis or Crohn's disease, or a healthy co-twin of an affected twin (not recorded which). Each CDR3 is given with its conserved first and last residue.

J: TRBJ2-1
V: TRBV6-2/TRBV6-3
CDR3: CASSDRGHTYNEQFF

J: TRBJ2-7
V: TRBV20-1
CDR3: CSARGIGQGATQYF

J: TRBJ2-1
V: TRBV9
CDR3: CASSAGVRTSYNEQFF

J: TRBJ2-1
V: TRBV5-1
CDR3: CASSAEGTRGNNEQFF

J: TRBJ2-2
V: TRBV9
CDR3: CASSAGTGELFF

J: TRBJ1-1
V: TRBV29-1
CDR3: CSAYSSSSNTEAFF

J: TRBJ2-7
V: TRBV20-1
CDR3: CSANRAGPYEQYF

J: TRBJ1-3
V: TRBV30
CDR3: CAWTTGTFGNTIYF

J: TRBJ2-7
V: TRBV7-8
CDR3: CASSPGVTYEQYF

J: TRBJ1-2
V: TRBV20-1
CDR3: CSAPKDTYGYTF

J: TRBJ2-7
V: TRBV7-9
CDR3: CASGNDREDEQYF

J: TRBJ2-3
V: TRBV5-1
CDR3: CASSLSGGGDTQYF

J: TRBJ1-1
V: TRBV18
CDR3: CASSPPVVGSILTAFF

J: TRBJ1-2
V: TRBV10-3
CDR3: CAIKDTGTDYGYTF

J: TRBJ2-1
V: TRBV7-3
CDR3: CASSFGPKTGGNEQFF

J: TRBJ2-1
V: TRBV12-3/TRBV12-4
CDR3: CASSLYPGLAGGGNEQFF

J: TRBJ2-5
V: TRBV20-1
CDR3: CSACGSPDSQETQYF

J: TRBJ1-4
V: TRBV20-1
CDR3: CSAPGAGREKLFF

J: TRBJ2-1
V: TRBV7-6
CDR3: CASSDTGFRGGEQFF

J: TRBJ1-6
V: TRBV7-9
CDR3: CASSLGQINSPLHF

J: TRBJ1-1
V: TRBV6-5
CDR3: CASSYGGAEAFF

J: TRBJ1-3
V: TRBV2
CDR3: CASSEGAGNTIYF

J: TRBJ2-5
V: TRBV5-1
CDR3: CASSEPYQETQYF

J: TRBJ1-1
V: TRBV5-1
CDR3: CASRGGEGTEAFF

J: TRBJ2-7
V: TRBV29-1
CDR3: CSVVVGYEQYF

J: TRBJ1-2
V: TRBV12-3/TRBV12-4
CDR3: CASSTTGALTLSGYTF

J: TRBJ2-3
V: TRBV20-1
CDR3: CSARDPPSGALTDTQYF

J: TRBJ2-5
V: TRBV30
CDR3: CAWQGGTSRETQYF

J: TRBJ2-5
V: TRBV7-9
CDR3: CASSLPSGGLSPKTQYF

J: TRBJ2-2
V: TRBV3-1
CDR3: CASSADTLTGELFF

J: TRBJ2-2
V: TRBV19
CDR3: CASSRGQGNTGELFF

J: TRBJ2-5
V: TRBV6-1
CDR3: CASSPSGTQQETQYF

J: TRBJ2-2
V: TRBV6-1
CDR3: CASQPGGNTGELFF

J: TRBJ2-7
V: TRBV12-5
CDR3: CASGFNHRDTLRHREQYF

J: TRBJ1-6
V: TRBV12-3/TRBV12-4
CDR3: CASSWDRRNSPLHF

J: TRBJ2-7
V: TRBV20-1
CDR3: CSARVRERSYEQYF

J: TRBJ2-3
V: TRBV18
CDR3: CASSPPVGFTTDTQYF

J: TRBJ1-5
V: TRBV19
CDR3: CASSIASDSYNQPQHF

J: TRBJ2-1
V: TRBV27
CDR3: CASSFFPLAGDHNEQFF

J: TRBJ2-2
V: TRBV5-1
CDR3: CASSSSNTGELFF

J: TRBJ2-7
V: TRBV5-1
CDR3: CASSSTTGTTTSYEQYF

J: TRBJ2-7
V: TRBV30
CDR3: CAWATSGQVTYEQYF

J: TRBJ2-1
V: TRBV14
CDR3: CASSQWPLQPFF

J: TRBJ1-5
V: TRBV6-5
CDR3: CASRKDGNQPQHF

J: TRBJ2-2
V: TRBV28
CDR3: CASTSAGSTGELFF

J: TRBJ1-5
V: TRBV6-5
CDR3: CASSPRGAIGNQPQHF

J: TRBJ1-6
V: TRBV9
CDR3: CASIVGGSNSPLHF

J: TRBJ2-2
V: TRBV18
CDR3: CASSPPIAGATGELFF

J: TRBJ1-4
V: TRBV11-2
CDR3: CASGQGAVEKLFF

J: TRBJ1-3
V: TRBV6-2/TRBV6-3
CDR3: CASSFATSGNTIYF

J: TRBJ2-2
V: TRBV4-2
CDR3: CASSWGTPGELFF

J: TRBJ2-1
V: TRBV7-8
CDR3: CASSLGGSGSLYEQFF

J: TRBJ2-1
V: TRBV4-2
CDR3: CASSQATGSSYNEQFF